Below, one T cell receptor (beta chain) is given with its context. Its specificity is not known. This specimen belongs to a study of T cell repertoires in cytomegalovirus infection. Looking at the study overall: Researchers turned to recently identified HLA-C-restricted CMV epitopes as well as well-studied HLA-B-restricted ones. Through public TCR beta signatures, both CMV infection and matching HLA type were indicated. General study findings and limits: The ex vivo response was dominated by HLA-C-restricted CMV-specific TCR beta clonotypes. Of the TCR beta families, the public ones yielded a cumulative frequency that identified carriers of CMV plus the relevant HLA.

MiXCR, applied by TCRdb to the reads, yields one record per CDR3 protein. Of about 830,000 distinct CDR3 sequences in the sample, about 31% were seen once. The CDR3 covers 13 residues. The germline V and J ends were trimmed by 4 bases and 5 bases, with 11 bases remaining between them. Per the germline V gene, CDR1 is LNHNV and CDR2 is YYDKDF (reference sequence). This TCR came from a human donor in good health (CMV status not recorded). Some clones in this sample may be carry-over from other donors' samples. The chain has TRBV15 and TRBJ1-2; tentative D call: TRBD1 (5 bases). The source material was cultured CD8+ T cells from PBMCs, sampled from culture after CMV antigen stimulation. The CDR3 loop reads CATSTWDRYGYTF. The CDR3 region has the DNA TGTGCCACCAGCACTTGGGACCGGTATGGCTACACCTTC.